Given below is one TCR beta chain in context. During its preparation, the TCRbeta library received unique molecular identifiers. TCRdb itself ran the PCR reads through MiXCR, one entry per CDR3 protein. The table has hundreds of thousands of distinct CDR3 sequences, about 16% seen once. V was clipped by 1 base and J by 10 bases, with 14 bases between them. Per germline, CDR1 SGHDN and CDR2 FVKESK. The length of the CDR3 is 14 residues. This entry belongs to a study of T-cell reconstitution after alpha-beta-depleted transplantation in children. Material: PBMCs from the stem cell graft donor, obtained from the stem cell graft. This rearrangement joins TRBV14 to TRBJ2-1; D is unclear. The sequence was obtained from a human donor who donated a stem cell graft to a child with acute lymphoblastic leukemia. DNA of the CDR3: TGTGCCAGCAGCCAAGCTAAGGCCCTAAGAGAGCAGTTCTTC. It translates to CASSQAKALREQFF.